A selection of T cell receptor beta chains follows, all from one sample in a study of T-cell reconstitution after alpha-beta-depleted transplantation in children. TCRdb itself ran the PCR reads through MiXCR, one entry per CDR3 protein. The profile shows about 540,000 distinct CDR3 sequences, around 20% of them singletons. This sample comprised PBMCs from the stem cell graft donor, obtained from the stem cell graft. These receptors all come from a human donor who donated a stem cell graft to a child with acute lymphoblastic leukemia. CDR3s include the opening cysteine and the closing phenylalanine or tryptophan.

j_call v_call cdr3_length cdr3_aa
TRBJ1-1 TRBV29-1 12 CSVEEATYEAFF
TRBJ2-1 TRBV29-1 15 CSAGEPSGAYNEQFF
TRBJ2-6 TRBV6-1 15 CASSLPGDGANVLTF
TRBJ2-1 TRBV4-1 16 CASSPGTSGRGNEQFF
TRBJ1-1 TRBV30 16 CAWRNRGRQMNTEAFF
TRBJ1-1 TRBV20-1 14 CSAREGSANTEAFF
TRBJ2-1 TRBV7-9 14 CASSSGQAYNEQFF
TRBJ2-7 TRBV5-1 14 CASSLVWDLGEQYF
TRBJ1-5 TRBV4-1 15 CASSQGDGSNQPQHF
TRBJ2-7 TRBV12-3/TRBV12-4 11 CASEGAKEQYF
TRBJ2-5 TRBV3-1 14 CASTQDRPRETQYF
TRBJ2-1 TRBV5-1 18 CASSFMNWVGGSYNEQFF
TRBJ2-3 TRBV12-3/TRBV12-4 19 CASSLSWASGPTSTDTQYF
TRBJ1-2 TRBV2 15 CASSEIAGGVYGYTF
TRBJ2-5 TRBV7-9 16 CASSLALTGEGETQYF
TRBJ1-2 TRBV3-1 13 CASSPFSHYGYTF
TRBJ1-1 TRBV10-3 14 CAISEFEGLPEAFF
TRBJ2-7 TRBV7-9 13 CASSKGQGREQYF
TRBJ1-5 TRBV24-1 13 CATSLGPNQPQHF
TRBJ2-2 TRBV9 15 CASSVWGEKMEELFF
TRBJ2-5 TRBV18 15 CASSPAKGITETQYF
TRBJ2-7 TRBV14 16 CASSQGLGWYSYEQYF
TRBJ2-2 TRBV5-1 16 CASRRGGTGVTGELFF
TRBJ2-1 TRBV27 17 CASSLSLAGGLYNEQFF
TRBJ2-5 TRBV14 17 CASSLGRLAGAKETQYF